The 29 T cell receptor beta chains below were found in one sample sequenced in a study of blood T cell repertoires in COVID-19. Clones were read by immunoSEQ multiplex PCR, and TCRdb kept only the in-frame ones, dropping some. The sample has about 210,000 clones, 87% seen once; the top ten hold 10%. The sequenced sample consisted of PBMCs or T cells enriched from blood (not recorded which). Every receptor here comes from a man younger than 35 with acute COVID-19.

The chain links TRBV5-1 to TRBJ2-7, with a possible D match to TRBD1 (5 bases). This CDR3 spans 14 amino acids. Trimming removed 0 bases from V and 0 bases from J, with 7 bases in between. From germline, CDR1 is SGHRS and CDR2 YFSETQ. The CDR3 loop reads CASSLDRGSYEQYF. In DNA, the CDR3 is TGCGCCAGCAGCTTGGATAGGGGCTCCTACGAGCAGTACTTC.

The CDR3 DNA reads TGCGCCAGCAGCTTGGTGGACAGTAGAAACACCATATATTTT. It is translated as CASSLVDSRNTIYF. The chain is built from TRBV5-1 and TRBJ1-3; TRBD1 might be the D (6 bases). The ends were cut back, 0 bases at V and 5 bases at J, with 9 bases in the middle. The CDR3 covers 14 residues. In germline, CDR1 is SGHRS, CDR2 YFSETQ.

The chain is built from TRBV4-2 and TRBJ1-5; D might be TRBD1 (5 bases). Germline-derived CDR1 and CDR2 are LGHNA and YNFKEQ. With 3 bases removed from V and 4 bases from J, the gap between germline ends came to 10 bases. This CDR3 spans 14 amino acids. The CDR3 region is CASSQDTENQPQHF. CDR3 nucleotide sequence: TGTGCCAGCAGCCAGGACACGGAGAATCAGCCCCAGCATTTT.

This chain connects TRBV9 to TRBJ2-3, with 9 bases matching TRBD2. The germline V gene has CDR1 SGDLS and CDR2 YYNGEE. V dropped 0 bases and J dropped 5; count of bases not matched to a gene: 7. This CDR3 is built from 16 residues. The CDR3 nucleotides read TGTGCCAGCAGCGTAGGTGGCGGGAGGGCTGGAGATACGCAGTATTTT. This gives the protein CASSVGGGRAGDTQYF.

This chain links TRBV4-1 with TRBJ2-7, with D uncertain. CDR3 length: 15 residues. Germline CDR1 is MGHRA and CDR2 is YSYEKL. V gave up 0 bases and J gave up 7 bases, with 16 bases separating them. The CDR3 loop is CASSQDSAIPEEQYF. In nucleotides, the CDR3 is TGCGCCAGCAGCCAAGATTCGGCCATTCCGGAGGAGCAGTACTTC.

V usage is TRBV11-2 and J usage is TRBJ1-1, with TRBD1 as a possible D gene (6 bases). Trimming pared 1 base from V and 0 bases from J, leaving 12 bases between. The germline CDR1 and CDR2 sequences are SGHAT and FQNNGV. The CDR3 is 16 amino acids. The chain's CDR3 is CASSLGNRAMNTEAFF. The CDR3 nucleotides read TGTGCCAGCAGCTTAGGGAACAGGGCCATGAACACTGAAGCTTTCTTT.

J is TRBJ2-7 and V is TRBV5-1, with 8 positions matching TRBD1. CDR1 and CDR2 from the germline V gene are SGHRS and YFSETQ. The V and J ends lost 5 bases and 5 bases, in that order; junction bases with no gene match: 6. The CDR3 contains 13 residues. CDR3 in amino acids: CASRTGQGNEQYF. The CDR3 coding sequence is TGCGCCAGCAGAACCGGACAGGGCAACGAGCAGTACTTC.

The chain links TRBV5-4 to TRBJ2-1, with 10 positions matching TRBD2. CDR1 and CDR2 (germline): SGHNT, YYREEE (reference sequence). V shed 5 bases and J 1 base; nucleotides not matched to a gene: 3. This CDR3 has 15 amino acids. The CDR3 bases are TGTGCCAGCAGAGAGGGACTAGCGTCCTACAATGAGCAGTTCTTC. Translation gives CASREGLASYNEQFF.

The chain has TRBV5-8 and TRBJ2-5; 8 bases fit TRBD2. V lost 1 base to trimming and J lost 4 bases; unmatched junction nucleotides: 3. The germline gives CDR1 SGHTS, CDR2 YDEGEE. This CDR3 comprises 14 residues. For the CDR3, the DNA is TGTGCCAGCAGCTTGAAAGCGGGAGTAGAGACCCAGTACTTC. Protein sequence: CASSLKAGVETQYF.

The chain links TRBV28 to TRBJ2-1, with 8 bases that match TRBD2. From germline, CDR1 is MDHEN and CDR2 SYDVKM. The CDR3 has 15 residues. Trimming took 3 bases from V and 9 from J; bases not matched to a gene: 10. CDR3 nucleotides: TGTGCCAGCAGTTTGGGCGGGAGGATTAGTGGTGAGCAGTTCTTC. Encoded protein: CASSLGGRISGEQFF.

The chain uses TRBV15 and TRBJ2-5, with 7 bases aligning to TRBD1. This CDR3 comprises 14 residues. Trimming removed 5 bases from V and 5 bases from J; junction bases left unmatched: 8. Germline V gene data show CDR1 as LNHNV and CDR2 as YYDKDF (reference sequence). The CDR3 nucleotides are TGTGCCACCAGCCCAAGACAGGGTGTGGAGACCCAGTACTTC. This codes for CATSPRQGVETQYF.

The genes are TRBV3-1 (or the pseudogene TRBV3-2) and TRBJ2-2; D gene unclear. Germline CDR1 LGHDT, CDR2 YNNKEL (reference sequence). The CDR3 runs to 14 residues. The ends were cut back, 1 base at V and 6 bases at J, with 9 bases in the middle. This chain's CDR3 is CASSQVSGPGELFF. CDR3 DNA: TGTGCCAGCAGCCAAGTCAGTGGGCCCGGGGAGCTGTTTTTT.

This chain joins TRBV2 and TRBJ2-3; 7 bases are shared with TRBD2. Losses at the gene ends were 9 bases for V and 1 base for J; bases not matched to a gene: 7. The CDR3 loop spans 14 amino acids. Germline loops: CDR1 SNHLY, CDR2 FYNNEI. CDR3 amino acids: CAREGLLGTDTQYF. The DNA for the CDR3 is TGTGCCAGGGAGGGACTACTTGGCACAGATACGCAGTATTTT.

The rearrangement uses TRBV5-5 and TRBJ1-1; maybe TRBD1 (6 bases). Trimming shortened V by 4 bases and J by 5 bases, and 18 bases separated the two germline ends. Germline lookup yields CDR1 SGHKS and CDR2 YYEKEE (reference sequence). The CDR3 contains 15 residues. The CDR3 region has the DNA TGTGCCAGCAGCCACCCTTCTCGAGGGGGTACTGAAGCTTTCTTT. This encodes CASSHPSRGGTEAFF.

This chain joins TRBV19 and TRBJ2-3; D remains unclear. Trimming took off 1 base at V and 6 bases at J, with 11 bases between the two ends. The CDR3 is made up of 14 amino acids. Germline CDR1 reads LNHDA; CDR2 reads SQIVND (reference sequence). CDR3 DNA: TGTGCCAGTAGTATAGCGGCGGTTACGGATACGCAGTATTTT. Translating gives CASSIAAVTDTQYF.

The rearrangement uses TRBV10-3 and TRBJ1-3, with TRBD1 matching over 7 bases. The CDR3 is 17 residues long. CDR1 ENHRY and CDR2 SYGVKD come from the germline V gene. V was pared by 10 bases and J by 1 base, with 16 bases of the junction left unmatched. The chain's CDR3 is CANSAAGTEISGNTIYF. CDR3 in DNA: TGTGCCAATTCGGCTGCCGGGACAGAAATATCTGGAAACACCATATATTTT.

The chain carries TRBV9 and TRBJ2-2, with 9 bases lining up with TRBD2. J lost 6 bases, V lost 3 bases, and 3 bases had no gene match. Germline-derived CDR1 and CDR2 are SGDLS and YYNGEE. The CDR3 runs to 14 residues. The CDR3 loop reads CASSEAGGPGELFF. The CDR3 nucleotides read TGTGCCAGCAGCGAGGCGGGAGGGCCCGGGGAGCTGTTTTTT.

The J gene is TRBJ2-5, the V gene TRBV20-1; 7 bases fit TRBD2. CDR3 length: 16 amino acids. The J segment lost 2 bases and the V segment lost 3 bases, leaving 12 bases of the junction unmatched. Per the germline V gene, CDR1 is DFQATT and CDR2 is SNEGSKA (reference sequence). The DNA of the CDR3 is TGCAGTGCTAGTCCCTTTGCGGGAGTGAGGCAAGAGACCCAGTACTTC. It yields the protein CSASPFAGVRQETQYF.

This clone occurred a few times. V gene TRBV7-9 combines with J gene TRBJ2-1, with D possibly matching TRBD1 (6 bases). This CDR3 has 15 amino acids. V lost 3 bases to trimming and J lost 1 base, with 10 bases between them. Germline V gene data show CDR1 as SEHNR and CDR2 as FQNEAQ (reference sequence). CDR3: CASSFIRGSYNEQFF. Written as DNA, the CDR3 is TGTGCCAGCAGCTTCATAAGGGGGTCCTACAATGAGCAGTTCTTC.

V usage is TRBV14 and J usage is TRBJ2-1; 7 bases map to TRBD1. Germline CDR1 SGHDN, CDR2 FVKESK. Germline trimming cut 0 bases from V and 8 bases from J; bases unmatched to any gene: 4. The length of the CDR3 is 14 residues. DNA of the CDR3: TGTGCCAGCAGCCAAGATAGGACAGGTCATGAGCAGTTCTTC. It translates to CASSQDRTGHEQFF.

The V gene is TRBV2, the J gene TRBJ1-6, with TRBD1 matching over 8 bases. With V trimmed by 7 bases and J by 8 bases, 7 bases remained unmatched. Germline CDR1 and CDR2: SNHLY and FYNNEI. The CDR3 extends over 14 amino acids. Written as DNA, the CDR3 is TGTGCCAGCACGGCCGGGACAGGACATTCACCCCTCCACTTT. It codes for CASTAGTGHSPLHF.

This clone was counted a few times. This chain uses TRBV25-1 with TRBJ2-5; D call uncertain. The ends were cut back, 5 bases at V and 2 bases at J, with 6 bases in the middle. Germline V lookup: CDR1 MGHDK, CDR2 SYGVNS. The CDR3 totals 12 residues. The CDR3 bases are TGTGCCAGCAGTCCCCCTCAAGAGACCCAGTACTTC. This sequence encodes CASSPPQETQYF.

The chain links TRBV28 to TRBJ1-6, with 8 bases matching TRBD1. V was pared by 3 bases and J by 10 bases, with 11 bases of the junction left unmatched. This CDR3 has 16 residues. Germline V CDR1 and CDR2: MDHEN, SYDVKM. The CDR3 region is CASSLDYRGTLSPLHF. CDR3 DNA sequence: TGTGCCAGCAGTTTGGACTACAGGGGGACGTTGTCACCCCTCCACTTT.

This clone was detected only once. The chain has TRBV30 and TRBJ2-7, with 7 positions matching TRBD1. Trimming cost V 3 bases and J 2 bases; bases outside gene matches: 4. This CDR3 is built from 13 residues. Germline V gene data show CDR1 as GTSNPN and CDR2 as SVGIG (reference sequence). CDR3 DNA: TGTGCCTGGAGCCCTGGGACAGCCTACGAGCAGTACTTC. The encoded protein is CAWSPGTAYEQYF.

This clone showed up just a few times. The gene calls are TRBV7-2 and TRBJ2-7; perhaps TRBD1 as D (6 bases). The CDR3 totals 11 residues. In germline, CDR1 is SGHTA, CDR2 FQGNSA. V dropped 4 bases and J dropped 11 bases, with 12 bases sitting between them. The CDR3 DNA reads TGTGCCAGCAGCTCAGGGACAATCGAGTACTTC. It translates to CASSSGTIEYF.

The chain recombines TRBV9 with TRBJ1-1, with unresolved D. V was pared by 4 bases and J by 2 bases, with 12 bases between. From germline, CDR1 is SGDLS and CDR2 YYNGEE. The CDR3 consists of 14 residues. CDR3 sequence (DNA): TGTGCCAGCAGCCCCCGAAAGCACAACACTGAAGCTTTCTTT. It translates to CASSPRKHNTEAFF. Complete variable domain (other parts from reference TRBV9 and TRBJ1-1): DSGVTQTPKHLITATGQRVTLRCSPRSGDLSVYWYQQSLDQGLQFLIQYYNGEERAKGNILERFSAQQFPDLHSELNLSSLELGDSALYFCASSPRKHNTEAFFGQGTRLTVV.

The V and J genes are TRBV7-9 and TRBJ2-1, with D unclear. The ends were cut back, 2 bases at V and 7 bases at J, with 9 bases in the middle. The CDR3 totals 13 residues. Germline CDR1 reads SEHNR; CDR2 reads FQNEAQ (reference sequence). The CDR3 loop is CASSLILLNEQFF. DNA for the CDR3: TGTGCCAGCAGCTTAATTCTATTGAATGAGCAGTTCTTC.

On this clone: Other DNA sequences in this sample translate to the same CDR3. This chain links TRBV12-3 or TRBV12-4 with TRBJ1-2; unclear D gene. Trimming took off 1 base at V and 7 bases at J, with 4 bases between the two ends. The CDR3 is 11 residues long. The CDR3 is CASSLGSGYTF. The CDR3 DNA reads TGTGCCAGCAGTTTAGGGAGTGGCTACACCTTC.

V is TRBV7-9 and J is TRBJ2-1; 12 positions agree with TRBD2. The V gene's germline CDR1 is SEHNR and CDR2 FQNEAQ (reference sequence). This CDR3 comprises 15 residues. V gave up 5 bases and J gave up 8 bases; unmatched junction bases: 7. CDR3: CASSRLAGVVDEQFF. CDR3 DNA: TGTGCCAGCAGCAGACTAGCGGGAGTGGTAGATGAGCAGTTCTTC.